The T cell receptor beta chain described here comes from a study of OX40 agonist ivuxolimab in advanced cancers. This CDR3 has 19 amino acids. Germline trimming cut 0 bases from V and 4 bases from J; bases unmatched to any gene: 15. Germline values: CDR1 MNHNS, CDR2 SASEGT. The data were produced by immunoSEQ multiplex PCR, yet TCRdb's version contains in-frame clones alone and is incomplete. Among 82,000 or so clones listed, more than 80% were seen once. The receptor's source is an adult with an advanced solid tumor such as melanoma, head and neck, liver or kidney cancer. This specimen was CD4+ or CD8+ T cells sorted from blood, taken in a trial of the OX40 agonist ivuxolimab. The rearrangement uses TRBV6-1 and TRBJ1-2; 9 bases line up with TRBD1. The CDR3 bases are TGTGCCAGCAGTGAAGCATTTGGACAGGGGAGGCGGGTCGGCTATGGCTACACCTTC. Its translation is CASSEAFGQGRRVGYGYTF.